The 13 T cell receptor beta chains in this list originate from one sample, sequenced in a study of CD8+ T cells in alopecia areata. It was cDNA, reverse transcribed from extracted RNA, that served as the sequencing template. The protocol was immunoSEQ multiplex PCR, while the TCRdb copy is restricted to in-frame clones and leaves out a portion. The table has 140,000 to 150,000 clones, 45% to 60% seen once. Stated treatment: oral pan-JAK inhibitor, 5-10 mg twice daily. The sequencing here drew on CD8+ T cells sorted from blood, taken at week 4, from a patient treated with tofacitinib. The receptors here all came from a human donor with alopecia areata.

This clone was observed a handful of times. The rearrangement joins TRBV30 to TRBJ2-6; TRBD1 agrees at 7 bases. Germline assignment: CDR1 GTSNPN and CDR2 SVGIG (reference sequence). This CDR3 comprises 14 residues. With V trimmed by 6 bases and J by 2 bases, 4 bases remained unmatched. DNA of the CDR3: TGTGCCTGCCCCGACAGGGCTGGGGCCAACGTCCTGACTTTC. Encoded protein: CACPDRAGANVLTF.

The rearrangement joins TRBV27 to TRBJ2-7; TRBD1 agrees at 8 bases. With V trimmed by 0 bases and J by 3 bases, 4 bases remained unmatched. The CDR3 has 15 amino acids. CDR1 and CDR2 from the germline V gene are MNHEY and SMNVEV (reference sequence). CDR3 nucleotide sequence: TGTGCCAGCAGTTTATCCGGGACAGGCAGCTACGAGCAGTACTTC. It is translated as CASSLSGTGSYEQYF.

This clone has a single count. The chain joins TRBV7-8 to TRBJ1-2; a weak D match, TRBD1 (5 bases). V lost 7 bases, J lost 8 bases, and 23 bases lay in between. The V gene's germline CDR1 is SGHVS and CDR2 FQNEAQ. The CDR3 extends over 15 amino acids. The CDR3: CASTIERDAGGGYTF. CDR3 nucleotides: TGTGCCAGCACCATCGAGCGGGACGCCGGCGGCGGCTACACCTTC. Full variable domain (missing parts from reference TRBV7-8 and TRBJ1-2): GAGVSQSPRYKVAKRGQDVALRCDPISGHVSLFWYQQALGQGPEFLTYFQNEAQLDKSGLPSDRFFAERPEGSVSTLKIQRTQQEDSAVYLCASTIERDAGGGYTFGSGTRLTVV.

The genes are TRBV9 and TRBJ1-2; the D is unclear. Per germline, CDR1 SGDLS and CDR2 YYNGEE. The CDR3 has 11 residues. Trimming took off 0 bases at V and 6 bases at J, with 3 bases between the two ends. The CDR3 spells CASSVGDGYTF. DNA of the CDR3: TGTGCCAGCAGCGTAGGGGATGGCTACACCTTC.

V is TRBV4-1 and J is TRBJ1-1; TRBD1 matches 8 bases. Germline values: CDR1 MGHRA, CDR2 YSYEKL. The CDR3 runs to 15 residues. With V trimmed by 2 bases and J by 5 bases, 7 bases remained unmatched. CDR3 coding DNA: TGCGCCAGCAGCCAAACGCAGGGGGCGCGGACTGAAGCTTTCTTT. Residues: CASSQTQGARTEAFF.

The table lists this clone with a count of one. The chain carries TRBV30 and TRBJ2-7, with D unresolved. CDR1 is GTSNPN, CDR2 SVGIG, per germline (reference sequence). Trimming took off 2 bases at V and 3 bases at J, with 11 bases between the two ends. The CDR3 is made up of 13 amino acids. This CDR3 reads CAWSTRLGYEQYF. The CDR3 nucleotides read TGTGCCTGGAGTACCCGGTTAGGCTACGAGCAGTACTTC.

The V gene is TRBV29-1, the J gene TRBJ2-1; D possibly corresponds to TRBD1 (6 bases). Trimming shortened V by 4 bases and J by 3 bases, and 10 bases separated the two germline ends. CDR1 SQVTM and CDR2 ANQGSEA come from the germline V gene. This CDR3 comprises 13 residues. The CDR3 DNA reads TGCAGCGTTGGGCCAGGGGACTACAATGAGCAGTTCTTC. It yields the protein CSVGPGDYNEQFF.

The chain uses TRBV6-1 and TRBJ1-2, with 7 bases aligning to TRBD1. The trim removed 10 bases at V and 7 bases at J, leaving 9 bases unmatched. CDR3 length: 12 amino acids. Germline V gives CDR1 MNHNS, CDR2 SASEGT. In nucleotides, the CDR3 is TGTGCCACCAGGGAGGGGGCGGCTGGCTACACCTTC. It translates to CATREGAAGYTF.

CDR3: CASTPREGIAGYTF. In DNA, the CDR3 is TGCGCCAGCACCCCTAGGGAAGGGATCGCTGGCTACACCTTC. V is TRBV4-1 and J is TRBJ1-2; no definite D call. V was cut by 7 bases and J by 7 bases, with 19 bases left in between. The CDR3 has 14 amino acids. Germline V gene sequence: CDR1 MGHRA, CDR2 YSYEKL.

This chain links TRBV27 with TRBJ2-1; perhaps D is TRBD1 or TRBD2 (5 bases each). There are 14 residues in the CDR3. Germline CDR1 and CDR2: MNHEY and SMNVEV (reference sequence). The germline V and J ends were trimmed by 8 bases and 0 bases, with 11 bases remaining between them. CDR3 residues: CASGRDGSYNEQFF. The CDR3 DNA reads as TGTGCCAGCGGCCGGGACGGCTCCTACAATGAGCAGTTCTTC.

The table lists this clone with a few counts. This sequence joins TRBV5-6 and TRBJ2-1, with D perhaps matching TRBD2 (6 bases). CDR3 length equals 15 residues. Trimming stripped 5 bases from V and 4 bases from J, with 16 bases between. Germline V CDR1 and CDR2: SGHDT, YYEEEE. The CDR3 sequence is CASSLGSGNYNEQFF. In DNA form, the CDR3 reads TGTGCCAGCAGTTTAGGTAGCGGAAATTACAATGAGCAGTTCTTC.

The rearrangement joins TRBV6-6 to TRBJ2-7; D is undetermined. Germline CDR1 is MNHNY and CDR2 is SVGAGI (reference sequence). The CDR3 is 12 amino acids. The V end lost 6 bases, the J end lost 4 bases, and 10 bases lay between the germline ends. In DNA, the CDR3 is TGTGCCAGCAGCCCGGATACGTACGAGCAGTACTTC. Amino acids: CASSPDTYEQYF.

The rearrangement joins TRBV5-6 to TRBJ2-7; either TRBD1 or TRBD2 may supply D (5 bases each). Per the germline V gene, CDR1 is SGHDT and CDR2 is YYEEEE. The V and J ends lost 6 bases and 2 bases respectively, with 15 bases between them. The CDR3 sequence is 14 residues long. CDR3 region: CASNQRDGPYEQYF. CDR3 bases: TGTGCCAGCAACCAAAGGGACGGACCCTACGAGCAGTACTTC.